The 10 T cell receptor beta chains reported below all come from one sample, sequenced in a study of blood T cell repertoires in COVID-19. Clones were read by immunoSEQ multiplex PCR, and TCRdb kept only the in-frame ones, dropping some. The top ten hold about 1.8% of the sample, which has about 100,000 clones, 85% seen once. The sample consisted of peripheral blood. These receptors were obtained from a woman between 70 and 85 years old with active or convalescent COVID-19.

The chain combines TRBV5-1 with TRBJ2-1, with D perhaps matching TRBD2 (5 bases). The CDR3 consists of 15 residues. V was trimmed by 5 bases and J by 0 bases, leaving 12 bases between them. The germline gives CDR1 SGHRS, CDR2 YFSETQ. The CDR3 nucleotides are TGCGCCAGCAGGTCGGGGTTAAGCTCCTACAATGAGCAGTTCTTC. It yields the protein CASRSGLSSYNEQFF. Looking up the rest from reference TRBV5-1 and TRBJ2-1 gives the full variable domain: KAGVTQTPRYLIKTRGQQVTLSCSPISGHRSVSWYQQTPGQGLQFLFEYFSETQRNKGNFPGRFSGRQFSNSRSEMNVSTLELGDSALYLCASRSGLSSYNEQFFGPGTRLTVL.

The CDR3 spells CASSLRGGGEETQYF. The CDR3 bases are TGTGCCAGCAGTTTACGGGGTGGCGGCGAAGAGACCCAGTACTTC. The chain joins TRBV28 to TRBJ2-5, with D perhaps TRBD2 (5 bases). V lost 2 bases, J lost 3 bases, and 13 bases lay in between. The CDR3 is 15 residues long. Germline CDR1 is MDHEN and CDR2 is SYDVKM. Complete variable domain (other parts from reference TRBV28 and TRBJ2-5): DVKVTQSSRYLVKRTGEKVFLECVQDMDHENMFWYRQDPGLGLRLIYFSYDVKMKEKGDIPEGYSVSREKKERFSLILESASTNQTSMYLCASSLRGGGEETQYFGPGTRLLVL.

CDR3 sequence (DNA): TGCAGCGCCCTCGAGAACTATGGCTACACCTTC. Amino acid sequence: CSALENYGYTF. J is TRBJ1-2 and V is TRBV29-1; unclear D gene. V was clipped by 7 bases and J by 2 bases, with 8 bases between them. The V gene's germline CDR1 is SQVTM and CDR2 ANQGSEA. This CDR3 is 11 amino acids long. Full variable domain (outside the CDR3, taken from reference TRBV29-1 and TRBJ1-2): SAVISQKPSRDICQRGTSLTIQCQVDSQVTMMFWYRQQPGQSLTLIATANQGSEATYESGFVIDKFPISRPNLTFSTLTVSNMSPEDSSIYLCSALENYGYTFGSGTRLTVV.

In DNA, the CDR3 is TGTGCCAGCAGCCCGCGGAGGGGCACTGAAGCTTTCTTT. It codes for CASSPRRGTEAFF. The gene calls are TRBV5-4 and TRBJ1-1; TRBD1 is a possible D gene (5 bases). This CDR3 contains 13 residues. The germline CDR1 and CDR2 sequences are SGHNT and YYREEE (reference sequence). The V and J ends lost 4 bases and 4 bases respectively, with 11 bases between them.

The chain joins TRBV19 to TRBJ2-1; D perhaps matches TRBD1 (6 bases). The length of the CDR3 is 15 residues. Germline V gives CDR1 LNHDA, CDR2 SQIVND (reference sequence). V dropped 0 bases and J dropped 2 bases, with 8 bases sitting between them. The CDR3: CASSIDRGTYNEQFF. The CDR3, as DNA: TGTGCCAGTAGTATAGACAGGGGTACCTACAATGAGCAGTTCTTC.

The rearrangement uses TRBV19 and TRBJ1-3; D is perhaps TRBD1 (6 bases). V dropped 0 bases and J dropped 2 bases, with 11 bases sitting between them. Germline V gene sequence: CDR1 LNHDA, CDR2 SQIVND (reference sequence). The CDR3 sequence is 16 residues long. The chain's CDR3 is CASSIDRGRTGNTIYF. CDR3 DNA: TGTGCCAGTAGTATAGACAGGGGAAGGACTGGAAACACCATATATTTT.

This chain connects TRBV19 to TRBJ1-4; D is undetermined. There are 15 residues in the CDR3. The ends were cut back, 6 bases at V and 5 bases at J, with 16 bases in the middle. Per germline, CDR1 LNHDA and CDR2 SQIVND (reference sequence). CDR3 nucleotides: TGTGCCAGTAGGAAGAATGGGCAAAGAAATGAAAAACTGTTTTTT. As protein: CASRKNGQRNEKLFF. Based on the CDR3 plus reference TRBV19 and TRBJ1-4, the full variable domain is DGGITQSPKYLFRKEGQNVTLSCEQNLNHDAMYWYRQDPGQGLRLIYYSQIVNDFQKGDIAEGYSVSREKKESFPLTVTSAQKNPTAFYLCASRKNGQRNEKLFFGSGTQLSVL.

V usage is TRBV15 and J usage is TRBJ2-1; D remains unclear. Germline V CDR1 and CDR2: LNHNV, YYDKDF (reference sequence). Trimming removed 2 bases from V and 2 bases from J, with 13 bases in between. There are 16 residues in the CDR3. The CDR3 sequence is CATSRTKSPTYNEQFF. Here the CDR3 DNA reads TGTGCCACCAGCAGAACTAAGTCCCCAACCTACAATGAGCAGTTCTTC.

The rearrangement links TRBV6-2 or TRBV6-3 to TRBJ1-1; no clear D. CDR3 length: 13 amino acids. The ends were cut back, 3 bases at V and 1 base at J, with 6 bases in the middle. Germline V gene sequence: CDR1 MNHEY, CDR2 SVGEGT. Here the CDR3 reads CASSYRGNTEAFF. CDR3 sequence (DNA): TGTGCCAGCAGTTATCGGGGGAACACTGAAGCTTTCTTT.

CDR3 nucleotides: TGTGCCAGCAGCCAAGGGCTAGCGGGGGGCGAATACAATGAGCAGTTCTTC. Amino acid sequence: CASSQGLAGGEYNEQFF. V is TRBV4-2 and J is TRBJ2-1, with 11 bases that match TRBD2. Unmatched junction bases numbered 6, after V lost 1 base and J lost 4 bases. CDR3 size: 17 residues. Germline V gives CDR1 LGHNA, CDR2 YNFKEQ.